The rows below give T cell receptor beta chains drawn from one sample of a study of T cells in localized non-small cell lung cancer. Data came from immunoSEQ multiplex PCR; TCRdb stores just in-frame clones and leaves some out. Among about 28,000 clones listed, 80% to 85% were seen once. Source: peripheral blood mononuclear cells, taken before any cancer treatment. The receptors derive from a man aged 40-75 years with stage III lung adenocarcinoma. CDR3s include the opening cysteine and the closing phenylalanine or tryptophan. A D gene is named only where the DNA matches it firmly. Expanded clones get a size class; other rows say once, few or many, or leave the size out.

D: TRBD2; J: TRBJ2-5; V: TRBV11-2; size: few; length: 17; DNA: TGTGCCAGCAGCGTGACCGGGACTAGCCGGGTACAAGAGACCCAGTACTTC; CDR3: CASSVTGTSRVQETQYF
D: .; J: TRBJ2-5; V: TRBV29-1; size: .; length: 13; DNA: TGCAGCGTTGGGGGCCCGACGGGAGAGACCCAGTACTTC; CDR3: CSVGGPTGETQYF
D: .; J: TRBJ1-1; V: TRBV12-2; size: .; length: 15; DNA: TGTGCAAGTCGCTTAGTTCCCGGCAGGGAGGTCGAGGCTTTCTTT; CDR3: CASRLVPGREVEAFF
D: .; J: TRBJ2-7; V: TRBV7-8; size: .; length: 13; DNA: TGTGCCAGCAGCTTGGTCAAGGGCAACGAGCAGTACTTC; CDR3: CASSLVKGNEQYF
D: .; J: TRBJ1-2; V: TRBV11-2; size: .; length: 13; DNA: TGTGCCAGCAGCTACACTACAGGGACAATCTACACCTTC; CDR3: CASSYTTGTIYTF
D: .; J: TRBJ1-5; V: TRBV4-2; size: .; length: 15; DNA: TGTGCCAGCAGCCAAGACTCAAGCGGCGGTCAGCCCCAGCATTTT; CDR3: CASSQDSSGGQPQHF
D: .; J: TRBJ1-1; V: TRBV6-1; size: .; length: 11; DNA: TGTGCCAGCAGTGAAGGGCGAGAAGCTTTCTTT; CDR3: CASSEGREAFF
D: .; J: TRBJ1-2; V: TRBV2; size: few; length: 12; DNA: TGTGCCAGCAGGCGATCGGAGAGTGGCTACACCTTC; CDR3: CASRRSESGYTF
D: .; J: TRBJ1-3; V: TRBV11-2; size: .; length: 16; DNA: TGTGCCAGCAGCCCCCTGGGGGGGGCCTCTGGAAACACCATATATTTT; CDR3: CASSPLGGASGNTIYF
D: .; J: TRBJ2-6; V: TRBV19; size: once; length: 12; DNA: TGTGCCAGTAGAGCGTATGGAGACGTCCTGACTTTC; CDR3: CASRAYGDVLTF
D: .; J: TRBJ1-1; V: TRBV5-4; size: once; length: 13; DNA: TGTGCCAGCAGAGAAAAGGGTAACACTGAAGCTTTCTTT; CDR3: CASREKGNTEAFF
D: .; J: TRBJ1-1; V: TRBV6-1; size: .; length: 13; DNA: TGTGCCAGCAGGAGCGACCCTACTGCGCGAGCTTTCTTT; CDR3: CASRSDPTARAFF
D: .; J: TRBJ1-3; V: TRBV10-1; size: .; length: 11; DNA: TGCGCCAGCGGACGGGGAAACACCATATATTTT; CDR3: CASGRGNTIYF
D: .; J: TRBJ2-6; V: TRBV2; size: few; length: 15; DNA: TGTGCCAGCAGTGAAAAGACTCCTGGGGCCAACGTCCTGACTTTC; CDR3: CASSEKTPGANVLTF
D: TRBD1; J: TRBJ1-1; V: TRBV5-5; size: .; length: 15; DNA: TGTGCCAGCAGTTTTCCGGGACAGGGGATCACTGAAGCTTTCTTT; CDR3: CASSFPGQGITEAFF
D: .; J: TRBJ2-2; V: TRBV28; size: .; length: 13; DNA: TGTGCCAGCACAACGGTAAACACCGGGGAGCTGTTTTTT; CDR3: CASTTVNTGELFF
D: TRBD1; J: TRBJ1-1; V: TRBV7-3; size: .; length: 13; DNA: TGTGCCAGCAGCTTAGACAGGGACACTGAAGCTTTCTTT; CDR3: CASSLDRDTEAFF
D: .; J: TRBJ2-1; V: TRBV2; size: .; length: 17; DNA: TGTGCCAGCAGTGTTCGGTCTGCTTTTGGCTCCTACAATGAGCAGTTCTTC; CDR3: CASSVRSAFGSYNEQFF
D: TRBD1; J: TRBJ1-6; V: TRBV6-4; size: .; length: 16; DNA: TGTGCCAGCAGTGGAACAGGGGGTACGTATAATTCACCCCTCCACTTT; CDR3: CASSGTGGTYNSPLHF
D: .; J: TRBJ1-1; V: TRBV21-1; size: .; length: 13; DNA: TGTGCCAGCAGCCGGGGGGCACACACTGAAGCTTTCTTT; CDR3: CASSRGAHTEAFF
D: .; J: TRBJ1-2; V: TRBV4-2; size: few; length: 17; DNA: TGTGCCAGCAGCCAAGACCGGTCAGCCCCGACCAGCTATGGCTACACCTTC; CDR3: CASSQDRSAPTSYGYTF
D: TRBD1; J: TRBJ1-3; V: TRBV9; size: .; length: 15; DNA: TGTGCCAGCAGCGTGGGAGGACAGGGTGGAAACACCATATATTTT; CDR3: CASSVGGQGGNTIYF
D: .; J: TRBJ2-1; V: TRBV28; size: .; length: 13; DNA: TGTGCCAGCAGTGCCTCCAGGCACAATGAGCAGTTCTTC; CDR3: CASSASRHNEQFF
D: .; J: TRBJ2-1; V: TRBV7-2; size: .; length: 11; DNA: TGTGCCAGCACCGAGGTCAATGAGCAGTTCTTC; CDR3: CASTEVNEQFF
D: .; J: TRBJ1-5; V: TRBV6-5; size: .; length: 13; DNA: TGTGCCAGCGGGCCCTCGCCGAGTCAGCCCCAGCATTTT; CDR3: CASGPSPSQPQHF
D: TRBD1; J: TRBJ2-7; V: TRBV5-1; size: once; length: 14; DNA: TGCGCCAGCAGCTCCCTGACAGGGTCCCACGAGCAGTACTTC; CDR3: CASSSLTGSHEQYF
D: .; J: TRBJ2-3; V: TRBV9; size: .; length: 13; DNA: TGTGCCAGCAGCGTAGCTGCCGGAGATACGCAGTATTTT; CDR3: CASSVAAGDTQYF
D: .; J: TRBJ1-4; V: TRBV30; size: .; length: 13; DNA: TGTGCCTCAAGGACAGCCCTTAATGAAAAACTGTTTTTT; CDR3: CASRTALNEKLFF
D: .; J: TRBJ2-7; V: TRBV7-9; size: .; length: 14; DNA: TGTGCCAGCAGCTTTTTTCCGCCAAGGGGAGCGCAGTACTTC; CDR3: CASSFFPPRGAQYF
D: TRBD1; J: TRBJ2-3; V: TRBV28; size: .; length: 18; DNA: TGTGCCAGCAGTTTGGGGACAGGAGGGGCTCGGAGCACAGATACGCAGTATTTT; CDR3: CASSLGTGGARSTDTQYF
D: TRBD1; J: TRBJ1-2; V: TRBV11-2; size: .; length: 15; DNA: TGTGCCAGCAGCCCCAGGGGGCGCCTGACATATGGCTACACCTTC; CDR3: CASSPRGRLTYGYTF
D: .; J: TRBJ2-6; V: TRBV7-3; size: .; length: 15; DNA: TGTGCCAGCAGCCCCCAGTTGTCTGGGGCCAACGTCCTGACTTTC; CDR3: CASSPQLSGANVLTF
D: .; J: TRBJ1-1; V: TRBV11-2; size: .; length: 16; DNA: TGTGCCAGCAGCTTCACGGTCGGGGCAGGGGCCACTGAAGCTTTCTTT; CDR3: CASSFTVGAGATEAFF
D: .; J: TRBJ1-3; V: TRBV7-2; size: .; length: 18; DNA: TGTGCCAGCAGCTTAGCGGGGCCCGAGGTGGGTTACGGAAACACCATATATTTT; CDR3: CASSLAGPEVGYGNTIYF